The present TCR beta chain was sequenced within a study of T-cell reconstitution after alpha-beta-depleted transplantation in children. This sample's TCRbeta library carried unique molecular identifier barcodes. Via MiXCR, TCRdb re-called the PCR reads, giving one row per CDR3 protein. The profile shows approximately 300,000 distinct CDR3 sequences, 11% of them singletons. Study-wide points: In some patients, recipient T cells and intrathymic progenitors surviving conditioning explained high day-60 diversity.

This CDR3 has 14 residues. The germline V gene has CDR1 SGHTA and CDR2 FQGTGA. Trimming cost V 4 bases and J 8 bases, with 15 bases left between them. In this sample, this clonotype turned up many times. Its specificity is unknown. The chain has TRBV7-3 and TRBJ2-1; a possible D gene is TRBD2 (7 bases). This receptor was identified in a male patient under 10 years old who had a stem cell transplant for chronic granulomatous disease, so the T cells may come from the graft donor. This specimen was peripheral blood, taken 180 days after TCRalphabeta/CD19-depleted stem cell transplant. Here the CDR3 reads CASSWWGGGYEQFF. CDR3 bases: TGTGCCAGCAGCTGGTGGGGGGGCGGGTATGAGCAGTTCTTC.